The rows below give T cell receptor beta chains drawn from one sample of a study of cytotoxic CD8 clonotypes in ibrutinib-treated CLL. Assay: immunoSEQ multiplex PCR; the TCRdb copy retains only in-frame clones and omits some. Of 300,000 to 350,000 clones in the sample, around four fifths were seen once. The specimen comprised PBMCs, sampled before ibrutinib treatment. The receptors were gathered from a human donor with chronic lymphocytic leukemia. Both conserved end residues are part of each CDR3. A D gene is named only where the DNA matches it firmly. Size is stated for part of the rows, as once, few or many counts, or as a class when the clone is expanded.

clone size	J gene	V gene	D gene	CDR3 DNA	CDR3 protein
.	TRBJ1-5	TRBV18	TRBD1	TGTGCCAGCTCACCGAAAACAGGGGAGGGTCAGCCCCAGCATTTT	CASSPKTGEGQPQHF
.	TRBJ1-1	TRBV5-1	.	TGCGCCAGCAGCCACGGGACGGACGTTGAAGCTTTCTTT	CASSHGTDVEAFF
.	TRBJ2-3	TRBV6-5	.	TGTGCCAGCAGTTACTGGGCGGGGGCAAGCACAGATACGCAGTATTTT	CASSYWAGASTDTQYF
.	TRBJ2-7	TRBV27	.	TGTGCCAGCAGTTTACACAGTTCCTACGAGCAGTACTTC	CASSLHSSYEQYF
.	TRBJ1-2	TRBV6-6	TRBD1	TGTGCCAGCAGTCAGGGGGGTAACTATGGCTACACCTTC	CASSQGGNYGYTF
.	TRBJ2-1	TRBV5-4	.	TGTGCCAGCAGCTTCTTGACAGAATACAATGAGCAGTTCTTC	CASSFLTEYNEQFF
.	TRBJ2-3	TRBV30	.	TGTGCCTGTAGTTTGGGGGCAAGCACAGATACGCAGTATTTT	CACSLGASTDTQYF
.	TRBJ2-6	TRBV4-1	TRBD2	TGCGCCAGCAGCCAAGCGGGCCTAGCGGGAGGGGGGTCTGGGGCCAACGTCCTGACTTTC	CASSQAGLAGGGSGANVLTF
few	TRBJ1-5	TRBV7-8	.	TGTGCCAGCAGCTTAGCCGGCGGGTATAGCAATCAGCCCCAGCATTTT	CASSLAGGYSNQPQHF
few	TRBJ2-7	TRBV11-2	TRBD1	TGTGCCAGCAGCTTAAGGCCGGGACAGGGGGTCTACGAGCAGTACTTC	CASSLRPGQGVYEQYF
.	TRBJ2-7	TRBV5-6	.	TGTGCCAGCAGCTTGGACGGGGGTAACTACGAGCAGTACTTC	CASSLDGGNYEQYF
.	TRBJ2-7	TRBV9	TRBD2	TGTGCCAGCAGCGTAGCTGCGGTAGCGGGGCCCAACTACGAGCAGTACTTC	CASSVAAVAGPNYEQYF
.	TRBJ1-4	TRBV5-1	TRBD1	TGCGCCAGCAAACAGGGGGCAACTAATGAAAAACTGTTTTTT	CASKQGATNEKLFF
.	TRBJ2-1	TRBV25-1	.	TGTGCCAGCAGTGAATATCTTCGGGCTTTTGAGCAGTTCTTC	CASSEYLRAFEQFF
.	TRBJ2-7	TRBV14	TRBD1	TGTGCCAGCAGCCAAGTGGGATCGGGGACAGGAACCTACGAGCAGTACTTC	CASSQVGSGTGTYEQYF
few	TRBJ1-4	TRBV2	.	TGTGCCAGCAGTCTAAACAATGAAAAACTGTTTTTT	CASSLNNEKLFF
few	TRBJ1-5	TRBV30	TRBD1	TGTGCCTGGAGTGTTAGGACAGGGGCGAATCAGCCCCAGCATTTT	CAWSVRTGANQPQHF
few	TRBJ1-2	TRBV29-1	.	TGCAGCGTGGAGGGGACGGAAGATAACTATGGCTACACCTTC	CSVEGTEDNYGYTF
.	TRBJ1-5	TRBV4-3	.	TGCGCCAGCAGCCAAGATCCCCCCGGGACACGGAATCAGCCCCAGCATTTT	CASSQDPPGTRNQPQHF
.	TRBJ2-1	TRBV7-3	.	TGTGCCAGCAGCTTATCTGGGGGGAGCTCCTACAATGAGCAGTTCTTC	CASSLSGGSSYNEQFF
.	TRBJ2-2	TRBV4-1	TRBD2	TGCGCCAGCAGCCTGAACCCGGGACTAGCCTCCACCGGGGAGCTGTTTTTT	CASSLNPGLASTGELFF
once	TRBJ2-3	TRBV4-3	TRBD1	TGCGCCAGCAGCCAAGAACTATCGACAGGGGACCCCACAGATACGCAGTATTTT	CASSQELSTGDPTDTQYF
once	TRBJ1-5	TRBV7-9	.	TGTGCCAGCAGCTTGGAACAGGCCACCCGGTCCCACAATCAGCCCCAGCATTTT	CASSLEQATRSHNQPQHF
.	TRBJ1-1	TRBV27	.	TGTGCCAGCAGAGGGGACCTATCGCGAAACACTGAAGCTTTCTTT	CASRGDLSRNTEAFF
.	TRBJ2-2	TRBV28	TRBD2	TGTGCCAGCACCTCGATGGGTAGCGGGAACATAATCGGGGAGCTGTTTTTT	CASTSMGSGNIIGELFF
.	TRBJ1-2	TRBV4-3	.	TGCGCCAGCAACTCAGCTAGGGGCGCGGTGTATGGCTACACCTTC	CASNSARGAVYGYTF
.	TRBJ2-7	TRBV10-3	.	TGTGCCATCAGTGAAAGGGCCGCCGCCCACGAGCAGTACTTC	CAISERAAAHEQYF